Below, one T cell receptor beta chain is given with its context. Roughly 0.45 to 1 ug RNA was reverse transcribed with random hexamers. TCRdb redid the calling of the immunoSEQ multiplex PCR reads with MiXCR, one entry per CDR3 protein. The repertoire holds over 150,000 distinct CDR3 sequences, with approximately 94% as singletons. This specimen belongs to a study of CD8 T cells in Susac syndrome. CD8+ and CD4+ T cells from blood underwent TCR beta sequencing, which was carried out in a high-throughput format. The V gene's germline CDR1 is SGHVS and CDR2 FQNEAQ. V shed 6 bases, J shed 2 bases, and the junction held 9 bases outside the gene matches. This CDR3 is built from 15 residues.

The receptor was isolated from a human donor with multiple sclerosis. Sequenced sample: CD4+ T cells from PBMCs. This chain links TRBV7-8 with TRBJ2-5; 7 bases fit TRBD1. CDR3 loop: CASRLTGTAQETQYF. Here the CDR3 DNA reads TGTGCCAGCAGGCTAACCGGGACAGCACAAGAGACCCAGTACTTC.